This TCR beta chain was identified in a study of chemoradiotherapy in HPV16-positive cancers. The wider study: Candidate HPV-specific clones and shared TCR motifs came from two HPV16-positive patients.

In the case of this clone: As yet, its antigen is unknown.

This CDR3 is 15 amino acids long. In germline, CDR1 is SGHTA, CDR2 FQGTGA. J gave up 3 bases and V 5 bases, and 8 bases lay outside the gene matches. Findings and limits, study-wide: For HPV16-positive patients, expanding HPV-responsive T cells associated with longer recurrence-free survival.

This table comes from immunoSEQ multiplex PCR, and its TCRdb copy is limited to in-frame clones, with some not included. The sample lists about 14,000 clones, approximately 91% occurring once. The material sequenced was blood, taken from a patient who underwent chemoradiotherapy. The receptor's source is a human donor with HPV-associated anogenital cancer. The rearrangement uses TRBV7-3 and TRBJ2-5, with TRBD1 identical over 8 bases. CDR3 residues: CASSQTGTGEETQYF. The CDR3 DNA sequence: TGTGCCAGCAGCCAAACCGGGACAGGAGAAGAGACCCAGTACTTC. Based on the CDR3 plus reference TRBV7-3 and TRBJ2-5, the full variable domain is GAGVSQTPSNKVTEKGKYVELRCDPISGHTALYWYRQSLGQGPEFLIYFQGTGAADDSGLPNDRFFAVRPEGSVSTLKIQRTERGDSAVYLCASSQTGTGEETQYFGPGTRLLVL.